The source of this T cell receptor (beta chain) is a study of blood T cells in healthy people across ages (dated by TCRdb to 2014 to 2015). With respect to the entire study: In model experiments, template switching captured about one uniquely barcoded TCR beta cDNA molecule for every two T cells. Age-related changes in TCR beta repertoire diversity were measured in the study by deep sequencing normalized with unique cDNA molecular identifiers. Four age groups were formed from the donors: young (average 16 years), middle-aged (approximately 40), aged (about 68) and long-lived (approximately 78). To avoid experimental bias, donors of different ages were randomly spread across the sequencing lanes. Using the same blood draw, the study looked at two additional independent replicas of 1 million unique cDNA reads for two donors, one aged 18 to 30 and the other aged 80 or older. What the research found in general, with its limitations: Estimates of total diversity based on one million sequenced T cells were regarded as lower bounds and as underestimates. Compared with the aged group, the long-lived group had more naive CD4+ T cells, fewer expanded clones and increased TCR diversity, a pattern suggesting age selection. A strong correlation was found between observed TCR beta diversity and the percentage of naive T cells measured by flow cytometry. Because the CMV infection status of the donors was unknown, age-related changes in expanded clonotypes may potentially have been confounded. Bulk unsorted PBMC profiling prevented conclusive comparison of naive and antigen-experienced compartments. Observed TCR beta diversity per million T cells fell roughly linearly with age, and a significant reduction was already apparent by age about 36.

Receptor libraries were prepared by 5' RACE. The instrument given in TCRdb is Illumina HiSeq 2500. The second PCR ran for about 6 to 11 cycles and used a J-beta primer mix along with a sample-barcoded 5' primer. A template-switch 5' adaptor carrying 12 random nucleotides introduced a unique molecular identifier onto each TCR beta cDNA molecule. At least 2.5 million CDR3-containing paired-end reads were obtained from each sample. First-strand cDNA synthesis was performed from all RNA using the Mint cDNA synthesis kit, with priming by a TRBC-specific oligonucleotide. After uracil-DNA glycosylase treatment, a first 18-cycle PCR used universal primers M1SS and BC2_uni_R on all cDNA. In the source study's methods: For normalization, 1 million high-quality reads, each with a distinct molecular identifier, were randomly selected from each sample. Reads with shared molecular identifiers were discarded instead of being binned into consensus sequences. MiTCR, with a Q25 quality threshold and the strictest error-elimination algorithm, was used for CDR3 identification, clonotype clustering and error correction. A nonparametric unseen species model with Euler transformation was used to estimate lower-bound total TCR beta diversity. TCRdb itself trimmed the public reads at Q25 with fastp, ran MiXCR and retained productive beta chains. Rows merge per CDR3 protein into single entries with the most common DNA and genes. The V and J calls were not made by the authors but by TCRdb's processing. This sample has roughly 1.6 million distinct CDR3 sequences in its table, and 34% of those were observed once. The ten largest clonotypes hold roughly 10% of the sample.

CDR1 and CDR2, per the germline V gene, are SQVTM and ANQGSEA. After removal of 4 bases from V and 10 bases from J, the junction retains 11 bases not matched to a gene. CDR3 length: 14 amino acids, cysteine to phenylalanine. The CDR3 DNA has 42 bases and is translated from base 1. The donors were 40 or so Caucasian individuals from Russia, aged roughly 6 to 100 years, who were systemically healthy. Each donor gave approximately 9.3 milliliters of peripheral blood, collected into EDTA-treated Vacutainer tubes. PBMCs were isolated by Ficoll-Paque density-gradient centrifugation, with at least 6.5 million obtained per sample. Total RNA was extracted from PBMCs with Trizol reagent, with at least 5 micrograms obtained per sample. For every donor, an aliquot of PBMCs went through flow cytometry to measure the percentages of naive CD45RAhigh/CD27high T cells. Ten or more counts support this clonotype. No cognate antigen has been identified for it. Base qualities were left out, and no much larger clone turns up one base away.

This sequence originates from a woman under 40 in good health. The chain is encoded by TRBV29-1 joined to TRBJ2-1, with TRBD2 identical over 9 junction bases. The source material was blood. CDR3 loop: CSVGREGRSGEQFF. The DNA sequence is TGCAGCGTTGGGCGGGAGGGCCGCAGCGGGGAGCAGTTCTTC.